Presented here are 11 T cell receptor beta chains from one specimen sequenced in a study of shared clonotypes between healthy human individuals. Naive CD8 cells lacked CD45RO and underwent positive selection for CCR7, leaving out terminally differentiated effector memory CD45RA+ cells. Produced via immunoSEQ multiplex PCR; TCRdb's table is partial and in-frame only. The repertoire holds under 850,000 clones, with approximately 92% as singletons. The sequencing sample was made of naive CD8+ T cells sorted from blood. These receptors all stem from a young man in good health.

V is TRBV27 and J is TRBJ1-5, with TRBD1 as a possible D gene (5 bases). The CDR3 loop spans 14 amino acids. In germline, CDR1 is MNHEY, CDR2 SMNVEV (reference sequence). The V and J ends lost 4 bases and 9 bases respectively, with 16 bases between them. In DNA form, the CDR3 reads TGTGCCAGCAGTTCGAGGGGCCCGGGAATGCCCCAGCATTTT. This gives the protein CASSSRGPGMPQHF.

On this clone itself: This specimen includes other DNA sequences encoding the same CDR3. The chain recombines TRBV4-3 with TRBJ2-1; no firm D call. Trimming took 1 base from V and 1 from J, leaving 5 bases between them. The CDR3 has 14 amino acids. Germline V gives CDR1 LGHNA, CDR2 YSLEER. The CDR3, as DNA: TGCGCCAGCAGCCAAGTGGGTTCCTACAATGAGCAGTTCTTC. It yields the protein CASSQVGSYNEQFF.

CDR3 nucleotides: TGTGCCAGCAGTGAAGCGACAGCGGGGGTAGACGAGCAGTACTTC. Protein: CASSEATAGVDEQYF. The J gene is TRBJ2-7, the V gene TRBV6-1; 8 bases are a match to TRBD2. The CDR3 is made up of 15 amino acids. Germline V lookup: CDR1 MNHNS, CDR2 SASEGT. V trimming: 0 bases; J trimming: 5 bases; junction bases outside the gene matches: 6.

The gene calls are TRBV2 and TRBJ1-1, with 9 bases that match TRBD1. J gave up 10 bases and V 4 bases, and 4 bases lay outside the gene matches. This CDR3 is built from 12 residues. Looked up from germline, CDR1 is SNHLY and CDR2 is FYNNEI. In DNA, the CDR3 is TGTGCCAGCAGTGGGGACAGGGATTTAGCTTTCTTT. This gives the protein CASSGDRDLAFF.

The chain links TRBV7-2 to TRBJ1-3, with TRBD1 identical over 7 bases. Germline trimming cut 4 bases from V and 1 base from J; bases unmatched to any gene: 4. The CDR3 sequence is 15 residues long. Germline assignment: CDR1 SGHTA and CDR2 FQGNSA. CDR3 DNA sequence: TGTGCCAGCAGCTACAGGGGCTCATCTGGAAACACCATATATTTT. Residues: CASSYRGSSGNTIYF.

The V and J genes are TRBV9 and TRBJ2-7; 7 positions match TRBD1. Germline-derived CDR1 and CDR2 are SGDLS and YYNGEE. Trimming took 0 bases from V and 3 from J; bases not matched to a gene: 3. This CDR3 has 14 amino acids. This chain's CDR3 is CASSVDRGFYEQYF. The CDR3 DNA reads TGTGCCAGCAGCGTAGACAGGGGATTCTACGAGCAGTACTTC. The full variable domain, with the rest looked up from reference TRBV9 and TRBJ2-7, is DSGVTQTPKHLITATGQRVTLRCSPRSGDLSVYWYQQSLDQGLQFLIQYYNGEERAKGNILERFSAQQFPDLHSELNLSSLELGDSALYFCASSVDRGFYEQYFGPGTRLTVT.

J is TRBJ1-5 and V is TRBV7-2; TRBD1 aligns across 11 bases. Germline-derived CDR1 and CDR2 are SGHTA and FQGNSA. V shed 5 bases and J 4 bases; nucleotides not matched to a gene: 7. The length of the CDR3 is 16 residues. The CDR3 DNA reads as TGTGCCAGCAGCGCCGGGACAGGGGGGAGGAATCAGCCCCAGCATTTT. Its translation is CASSAGTGGRNQPQHF.

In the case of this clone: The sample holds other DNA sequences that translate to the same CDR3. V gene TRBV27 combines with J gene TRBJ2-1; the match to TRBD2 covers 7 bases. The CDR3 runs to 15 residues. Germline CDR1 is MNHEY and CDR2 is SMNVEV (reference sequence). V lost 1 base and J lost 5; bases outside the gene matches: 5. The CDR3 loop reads CASSLLAGVDNEQFF. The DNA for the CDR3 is TGTGCCAGCAGTTTATTGGCGGGAGTTGACAATGAGCAGTTCTTC.

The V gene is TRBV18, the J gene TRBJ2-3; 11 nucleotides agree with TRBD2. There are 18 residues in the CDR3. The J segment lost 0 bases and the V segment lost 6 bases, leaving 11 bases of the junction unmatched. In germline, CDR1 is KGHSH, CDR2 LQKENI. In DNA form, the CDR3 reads TGTGCCAGCTCTACACTAGCGGGAGCCCTGGGGAGCACAGATACGCAGTATTTT. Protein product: CASSTLAGALGSTDTQYF.

Here the CDR3 reads CSVTLALGGEQFF. CDR3 DNA sequence: TGCAGCGTTACACTAGCGCTAGGAGGGGAGCAGTTCTTC. The rearrangement joins TRBV29-1 to TRBJ2-1; 7 nucleotides agree with TRBD2. Looked up from germline, CDR1 is SQVTM and CDR2 is ANQGSEA. This CDR3 has 13 amino acids. V was clipped by 5 bases and J by 10 bases; unmatched bases: 11.

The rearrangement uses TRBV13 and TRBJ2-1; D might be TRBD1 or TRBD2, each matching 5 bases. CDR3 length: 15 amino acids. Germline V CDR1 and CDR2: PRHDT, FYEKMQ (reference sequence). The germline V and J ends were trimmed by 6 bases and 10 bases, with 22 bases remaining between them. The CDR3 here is CASRVLQGDPDEQFF. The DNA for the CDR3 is TGTGCCAGCAGAGTCTTGCAGGGAGATCCCGACGAGCAGTTCTTC.